Below are 20 T cell receptor beta chains sequenced from a single sample in a study of T-cell reconstitution after alpha-beta-depleted transplantation in children. This sample's TCRbeta library carried unique molecular identifier barcodes. MiXCR, run by TCRdb on the PCR reads, gives a single entry per CDR3 protein. The profile shows fewer than 750,000 distinct CDR3 sequences, roughly 27% of them singletons. Sequencing was performed on PBMCs, taken before TCRalphabeta/CD19-depleted stem cell transplant. These receptors originate from a boy less than two years old with Wiskott-Aldrich syndrome, due to receive a stem cell transplant.

The CDR3 nucleotides are TGTGCCAGCAGCTTACTTAAATCCGGGACACTTGAAGCTTTCTTT. It translates to CASSLLKSGTLEAFF. The rearrangement joins TRBV7-2 to TRBJ1-1; TRBD1 might be the D (6 bases). Germline CDR1 is SGHTA and CDR2 is FQGNSA. The CDR3 has 15 amino acids. V was cut by 2 bases and J by 7 bases, with 17 bases left in between.

The chain is built from TRBV5-6 and TRBJ2-5, with a possible D match to TRBD1 (5 bases). The CDR3 runs to 14 residues. V shed 4 bases and J shed 1 base, with 11 bases lying between them. Germline values: CDR1 SGHDT, CDR2 YYEEEE. The CDR3 spells CASSGRQIQETQYF. CDR3 nucleotide sequence: TGTGCCAGCAGCGGAAGACAGATCCAAGAGACCCAGTACTTC.

The chain combines TRBV6-1 with TRBJ1-1; D might be TRBD1 (5 bases). The CDR3 is made up of 15 amino acids. Trimming shortened V by 5 bases and J by 1 base, and 14 bases separated the two germline ends. Germline V lookup: CDR1 MNHNS, CDR2 SASEGT. The CDR3 loop reads CASSNRGGRNTEAFF. In DNA form, the CDR3 reads TGTGCCAGCAGTAATCGTGGGGGTCGGAACACTGAAGCTTTCTTT.

The chain is built from TRBV2 and TRBJ2-3, with a weak D call TRBD2 (6 bases). Germline CDR1 SNHLY, CDR2 FYNNEI. This CDR3 spans 12 amino acids. V was trimmed by 8 bases and J by 5 bases, leaving 11 bases between them. The CDR3 reads CASDPGGDTQYF. CDR3 DNA sequence: TGTGCCAGCGACCCCGGGGGAGATACGCAGTATTTT.

This chain uses TRBV28 with TRBJ1-5; the D is unclear. The CDR3 is 15 amino acids. Trimming left V 3 bases short and J 1 base short, with 10 bases between. Germline CDR1 reads MDHEN; CDR2 reads SYDVKM. CDR3 nucleotide sequence: TGTGCCAGCAGTTTCGGGCAGACCAGCAATCAGCCCCAGCATTTT. Protein product: CASSFGQTSNQPQHF.

This clonotype was detected a few times. V is TRBV24-1 and J is TRBJ2-4; TRBD2 might be the D (6 bases). This CDR3 is 14 amino acids long. Germline V gives CDR1 KGHDR, CDR2 SFDVKD. Trimming removed 5 bases from V and 5 bases from J, with 12 bases in between. The CDR3 spells CATSGSSGQNIQYF. In nucleotides, the CDR3 is TGTGCCACCAGTGGGAGCAGCGGGCAAAACATTCAGTACTTC.

This rearrangement joins TRBV9 to TRBJ2-3; TRBD2 aligns across 10 bases. CDR1 and CDR2 (germline): SGDLS, YYNGEE. V trimming: 0 bases; J trimming: 0 bases; junction bases outside the gene matches: 4. This CDR3 spans 17 amino acids. The CDR3 reads CASSVEPTSGSTDTQYF. The CDR3 nucleotides read TGTGCCAGCAGCGTAGAGCCGACTAGCGGGAGCACAGATACGCAGTATTTT.

A few counts support this clonotype. The J gene is TRBJ1-1, the V gene TRBV4-1; 8 bases are a match to TRBD1. The CDR3 has 14 residues. Germline CDR1 is MGHRA and CDR2 is YSYEKL. The junction had 4 bases not matched to a gene; V was cut back by 1 base and J by 6 bases. CDR3 bases: TGCGCCAGCAGCCAAGCCAGGGGGCTGGCTGAAGCTTTCTTT. This gives the protein CASSQARGLAEAFF.

This clonotype occurred a few times. The chain uses TRBV29-1 and TRBJ1-1, with 9 bases matching TRBD1. The length of the CDR3 is 13 residues. Germline V CDR1 and CDR2: SQVTM, ANQGSEA. V lost 6 bases and J lost 7; bases outside the gene matches: 9. This CDR3 is CSVHGTGHSEAFF. The CDR3 bases are TGCAGCGTCCATGGGACAGGGCATAGTGAAGCTTTCTTT.

In this sample, this clonotype turned up a few times. V is TRBV5-1 and J is TRBJ2-4, with unresolved D. The CDR3 has 15 residues. Germline CDR1 and CDR2: SGHRS and YFSETQ. Trimming removed 0 bases from V and 0 bases from J, with 7 bases in between. The chain's CDR3 is CASSLGGIAKNIQYF. The CDR3 bases are TGCGCCAGCAGCTTGGGGGGAATAGCCAAAAACATTCAGTACTTC.

The CDR3, as DNA: TGTGCCAGCAGCTTATTGGTCAGGGGGTCAGATACGCAGTATTTT. Its translation is CASSLLVRGSDTQYF. The V call is TRBV7-6, the J call TRBJ2-3; TRBD1 aligns across 7 bases. The CDR3 length is 15 residues. Germline CDR1 reads SGHVS; CDR2 reads FNYEAQ. The trim removed 2 bases at V and 4 bases at J, leaving 6 bases unmatched.

The chain carries TRBV5-1 and TRBJ2-1; D is possibly TRBD2 (6 bases). This CDR3 region has 14 residues. V lost 7 bases, J lost 9 bases, and 20 bases lay in between. The germline V gene encodes CDR1 SGHRS and CDR2 YFSETQ. DNA for the CDR3: TGCGCCAGCTTGGAGACGGGACTCGGGGTTGAGCAGTTCTTC. Protein: CASLETGLGVEQFF.

The V and J genes are TRBV14 and TRBJ2-7; maybe TRBD1 (6 bases). V dropped 1 base and J dropped 6 bases, with 13 bases sitting between them. The CDR3 consists of 14 residues. Germline V gives CDR1 SGHDN, CDR2 FVKESK. The CDR3 bases are TGTGCCAGCAGCCAAGCGACAGGCGGGTCCGAGCAGTACTTC. Translation gives CASSQATGGSEQYF.

The chain uses TRBV19 and TRBJ2-1; TRBD2 matches 12 bases. V shed 0 bases and J 6 bases; nucleotides not matched to a gene: 0. The germline gives CDR1 LNHDA, CDR2 SQIVND (reference sequence). The CDR3 sequence is 15 residues long. Here the CDR3 DNA reads TGTGCCAGTAGTATAGAGGGACTAGCGGGCAATGAGCAGTTCTTC. Translating it yields CASSIEGLAGNEQFF.

The chain couples TRBV9 to TRBJ2-1; 10 bases line up with TRBD2. Germline lookup yields CDR1 SGDLS and CDR2 YYNGEE. This CDR3 spans 15 amino acids. The J segment lost 8 bases and the V segment lost 3 bases, leaving 8 bases of the junction unmatched. CDR3 DNA sequence: TGTGCCAGCAGCGACCGACTAGCGGGTGGGGATGAGCAGTTCTTC. The encoded protein is CASSDRLAGGDEQFF.

The chain carries TRBV3-1 and TRBJ2-7; the D is unclear. V lost 3 bases and J lost 7, with 16 bases in between. Germline V CDR1 and CDR2: LGHDT, YNNKEL (reference sequence). The CDR3 has 14 residues. The CDR3 protein is CASSHPGRLGEQYF. In DNA form, the CDR3 reads TGTGCCAGCAGCCACCCGGGCAGGCTGGGGGAGCAGTACTTC.

This clonotype has a handful of counts. The J gene is TRBJ2-6, the V gene TRBV29-1; D remains ambiguous. The germline gives CDR1 SQVTM, CDR2 ANQGSEA. This CDR3 has 12 residues. Trimming stripped 1 base from V and 3 bases from J, with 1 base between. The CDR3 coding sequence is TGCAGCGTTGAAGGTGGGGCCAACGTCCTGACTTTC. Its protein product is CSVEGGANVLTF. Looking up the rest from reference TRBV29-1 and TRBJ2-6 gives the full variable domain: SAVISQKPSRDICQRGTSLTIQCQVDSQVTMMFWYRQQPGQSLTLIATANQGSEATYESGFVIDKFPISRPNLTFSTLTVSNMSPEDSSIYLCSVEGGANVLTFGAGSRLTVL.

A few counts support this clonotype. J is TRBJ1-2 and V is TRBV12-3 or TRBV12-4, with D perhaps matching TRBD1 (6 bases). The CDR3 extends over 13 amino acids. Trimming left V 6 bases short and J 8 bases short, with 16 bases between. Here the CDR3 reads CASSRGPGGGYTF. DNA for the CDR3: TGTGCCAGCAGCCGAGGCCCCGGGGGCGGCTACACCTTC.

The chain is built from TRBV20-1 and TRBJ2-7; 7 bases are shared with TRBD2. The CDR3 length is 16 residues. Germline V CDR1 and CDR2: DFQATT, SNEGSKA (reference sequence). Losses at the gene ends were 6 bases for V and 0 bases for J; bases not matched to a gene: 14. The CDR3 sequence is CSAAPPHGGSSYEQYF. DNA of the CDR3: TGCAGTGCCGCACCACCCCATGGCGGGAGCTCCTACGAGCAGTACTTC.

This chain uses TRBV10-3 with TRBJ2-7, with unresolved D. CDR1 and CDR2 from the germline V gene are ENHRY and SYGVKD. CDR3 length equals 13 residues. Trimming removed 6 bases from V and 2 bases from J, with 11 bases in between. The CDR3 DNA follows: TGTGCCATCAGGGATACCAGCCCCTACGAGCAGTACTTC. Translated, it gives CAIRDTSPYEQYF.